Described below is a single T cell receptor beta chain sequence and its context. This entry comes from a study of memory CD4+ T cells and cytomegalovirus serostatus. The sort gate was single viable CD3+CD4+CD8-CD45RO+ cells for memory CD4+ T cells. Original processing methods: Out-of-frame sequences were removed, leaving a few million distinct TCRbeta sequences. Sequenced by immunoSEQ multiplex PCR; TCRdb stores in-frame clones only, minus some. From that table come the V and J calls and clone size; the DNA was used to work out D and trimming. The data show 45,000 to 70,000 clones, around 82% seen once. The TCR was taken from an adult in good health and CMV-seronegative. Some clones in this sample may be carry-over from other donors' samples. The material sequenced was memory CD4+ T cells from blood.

The CDR3 DNA reads TGTGCCAGCAGAGACCTAGCGGGGGGCTCCGAGACCCAGTACTTC. Protein product: CASRDLAGGSETQYF. V is TRBV6-5 and J is TRBJ2-5, with 11 bases matching TRBD2. Germline CDR1 MNHEY, CDR2 SVGAGI. The V and J ends lost 6 bases and 5 bases, in that order; junction bases with no gene match: 8. CDR3 length: 15 residues.